This is a list of T cell receptor beta chains from one sample in a study of T-cell reconstitution after alpha-beta-depleted transplantation in children. TCRdb processed the PCR reads anew with MiXCR; each CDR3 protein has one entry. The data hold over 80,000 distinct CDR3 sequences, with 20% to 30% observed a single time. Source: PBMCs, taken before TCRalphabeta/CD19-depleted stem cell transplant. Receptors originate from a boy between 2 and 10 years old with acute lymphoblastic leukemia, due to receive a stem cell transplant. Each CDR3 is given with its conserved first and last residue. Fields, in order: clone size, J gene, V gene, D gene, CDR3 protein, CDR3 DNA. The D gene is left open where the match is weak. Rows may omit the clone size; those that give it use once, few, many or a size class.

few	TRBJ2-3	TRBV6-4	NA	CATSGHDTDTQYF	TGTGCCACATCGGGACACGACACAGATACGCAGTATTTT
many	TRBJ2-5	TRBV12-3/TRBV12-4	TRBD2	CASSFSLAGETQYF	TGTGCCAGCAGTTTTAGCCTAGCGGGAGAGACCCAGTACTTC
medium-sized	TRBJ2-1	TRBV7-2	TRBD2	CASSPRPGTSFYNEQFF	TGTGCCAGCAGCCCCAGGCCCGGGACTAGCTTCTACAATGAGCAGTTCTTC
NA	TRBJ2-1	TRBV7-9	NA	CASSFSQWPAYNEQFF	TGTGCCAGCAGCTTCTCTCAATGGCCAGCCTACAATGAGCAGTTCTTC
NA	TRBJ2-1	TRBV28	TRBD2	CASSAPSGVYNEQFF	TGTGCCAGCAGTGCCCCTAGCGGAGTCTACAATGAGCAGTTCTTC
few	TRBJ1-5	TRBV28	NA	CASGVPGGDNQPQHF	TGTGCCAGCGGTGTCCCTGGGGGGGACAATCAGCCCCAGCATTTT
NA	TRBJ1-5	TRBV28	NA	CASTIEDQPQHF	TGTGCCAGCACTATCGAAGATCAGCCCCAGCATTTT
few	TRBJ2-2	TRBV3-1	NA	CASSQGGPRPGELFF	TGTGCCAGCAGCCAAGGCGGCCCGCGGCCCGGGGAGCTGTTTTTT
NA	TRBJ2-1	TRBV7-9	NA	CASGGGSGGETYNEQFF	TGTGCCAGCGGCGGCGGCAGCGGAGGGGAGACCTACAATGAGCAGTTCTTC
NA	TRBJ2-3	TRBV2	TRBD1	CAAGGRITDTQYF	TGTGCCGCAGGGGGAAGGATCACAGATACGCAGTATTTT
NA	TRBJ2-1	TRBV6-2/TRBV6-3	TRBD2	CASSYTTSGIYNEQFF	TGTGCCAGCAGTTACACGACTAGCGGGATATACAATGAGCAGTTCTTC
few	TRBJ1-1	TRBV20-1	NA	CSAPTGRDTEAFF	TGCAGTGCCCCTACCGGACGGGATACTGAAGCTTTCTTT
few	TRBJ2-3	TRBV9	NA	CASSVRPTDTQYF	TGTGCCAGCAGCGTCCGACCCACAGATACGCAGTATTTT
many	TRBJ2-1	TRBV20-1	NA	CSARGRGGNEQFF	TGCAGTGCCAGGGGGCGGGGGGGCAATGAGCAGTTCTTC
few	TRBJ1-6	TRBV4-3	NA	CASSQDLQDGLFYNSPLHF	TGCGCCAGCAGCCAAGACTTGCAGGACGGGTTGTTCTATAATTCACCCCTCCACTTT
NA	TRBJ2-2	TRBV2	TRBD1	CASTRTGSTGELFF	TGTGCCAGCACCAGGACAGGGAGCACCGGGGAGCTGTTTTTT
few	TRBJ2-5	TRBV2	TRBD2	CASSASGRLQETQYF	TGTGCCAGCAGTGCCAGCGGGAGGCTCCAAGAGACCCAGTACTTC
few	TRBJ2-7	TRBV18	TRBD2	CASSSSGSYEQYF	TGTGCCAGCTCGTCTAGCGGGAGCTACGAGCAGTACTTC
NA	TRBJ1-1	TRBV12-3/TRBV12-4	NA	CASRQGLYTEAFF	TGTGCCAGCAGGCAGGGACTTTACACTGAAGCTTTCTTT
few	TRBJ2-7	TRBV12-3/TRBV12-4	NA	CASRALGDEQYF	TGTGCCAGCAGGGCTCTGGGCGACGAGCAGTACTTC
few	TRBJ2-1	TRBV20-1	TRBD1	CSARDGQGIKDEQFF	TGCAGTGCTAGAGATGGACAGGGAATTAAGGATGAGCAGTTCTTC
NA	TRBJ2-7	TRBV5-1	NA	CASSLGRSTGAPYEQYF	TGCGCCAGCAGCTTGGGGCGATCGACAGGCGCTCCCTACGAGCAGTACTTC
NA	TRBJ2-1	TRBV6-1	NA	CASSEASGRANEQFF	TGTGCCAGCAGTGAAGCTAGCGGACGGGCCAATGAGCAGTTCTTC
medium-sized	TRBJ1-2	TRBV4-3	NA	CASSQDLLVATGLFQDGYTF	TGCGCCAGCAGCCAAGACTTATTGGTCGCCACAGGGCTATTTCAGGATGGCTACACCTTC
few	TRBJ2-2	TRBV7-2	NA	CASSPGGQNTGELFF	TGTGCCAGCAGCCCAGGTGGACAGAACACCGGGGAGCTGTTTTTT
few	TRBJ2-7	TRBV6-2/TRBV6-3	NA	CASSPIRRPMGEQYF	TGTGCCAGCAGCCCAATTAGAAGGCCGATGGGCGAGCAGTACTTC
NA	TRBJ2-1	TRBV5-5	NA	CASSSGYVQQANEQFF	TGTGCCAGCAGCTCCGGATACGTTCAACAGGCCAATGAGCAGTTCTTC
NA	TRBJ2-3	TRBV7-3	NA	CASSSGSSTDTQYF	TGTGCCAGCAGCTCCGGGTCCTCCACAGATACGCAGTATTTT
many	TRBJ2-1	TRBV6-1	NA	CASSRSGNEQFF	TGTGCCAGCAGTCGAAGCGGCAATGAGCAGTTCTTC
few	TRBJ1-1	TRBV18	NA	CASRTSENTEAFF	TGTGCCAGCCGTACATCGGAGAACACTGAAGCTTTCTTT
NA	TRBJ2-5	TRBV7-8	NA	CASSASGGETQYF	TGTGCCAGCAGTGCGAGCGGCGGTGAGACCCAGTACTTC
many	TRBJ1-6	TRBV28	NA	CASSFSGGGSPLHF	TGTGCCAGCAGTTTTTCCGGGGGAGGATCACCCCTCCACTTT
few	TRBJ2-1	TRBV5-1	NA	CASSAGRYEHDEQFF	TGCGCCAGCAGCGCGGGACGGTATGAACATGATGAGCAGTTCTTC
once	TRBJ2-1	TRBV7-6	NA	CASSSPGRRRAENNEQFF	TGTGCCAGCAGCTCCCCGGGAAGGCGGAGGGCCGAAAACAATGAGCAGTTCTTC
NA	TRBJ2-1	TRBV18	TRBD2	CASSGLAGDNEQFF	TGTGCCAGCTCAGGACTAGCGGGAGATAATGAGCAGTTCTTC
NA	TRBJ2-7	TRBV28	TRBD1	CASGRTGGLEQYF	TGTGCCAGCGGACGAACAGGGGGTCTCGAGCAGTACTTC
few	TRBJ2-7	TRBV7-9	TRBD1	CASSSGTDSYEQYF	TGTGCCAGCAGTTCCGGGACAGATTCCTACGAGCAGTACTTC
few	TRBJ1-4	TRBV6-5	NA	CASSYSGPDEKLFF	TGTGCCAGCAGTTACTCGGGGCCAGATGAAAAACTGTTTTTT
few	TRBJ1-2	TRBV9	TRBD1	CASSDTGGAGSYTF	TGTGCCAGCAGCGATACAGGGGGCGCAGGGAGCTACACCTTC
NA	TRBJ1-4	TRBV3-1	NA	CASSQGVGGKLFF	TGTGCCAGCAGCCAAGGAGTGGGCGGAAAACTGTTTTTT
many	TRBJ2-1	TRBV27	NA	CASSFHQPEGRRNEQFF	TGTGCCAGCAGTTTCCACCAGCCGGAGGGCCGTCGTAATGAGCAGTTCTTC
few	TRBJ2-2	TRBV20-1	NA	CSAMGLLSRGDTGELFF	TGCAGTGCAATGGGACTACTCTCGAGGGGGGACACCGGGGAGCTGTTTTTT
NA	TRBJ2-1	TRBV12-5	NA	CASGLGAEQFF	TGTGCTAGTGGTCTAGGGGCTGAGCAGTTCTTC
few	TRBJ2-2	TRBV4-3	TRBD2	CASSQDDGRAVGELFF	TGCGCCAGCAGCCAAGACGACGGGAGGGCCGTCGGGGAGCTGTTTTTT
few	TRBJ2-2	TRBV5-1	NA	CASSFSPTGGELFF	TGCGCCAGCAGCTTTAGTCCGACAGGCGGGGAGCTGTTTTTT
NA	TRBJ2-1	TRBV19	NA	CASKHGGNEQFF	TGTGCCAGTAAGCATGGGGGCAATGAGCAGTTCTTC
NA	TRBJ2-7	TRBV28	TRBD2	CASSPTSGSGVHEQYF	TGTGCCAGCAGCCCTACTAGCGGGAGTGGGGTCCACGAGCAGTACTTC
NA	TRBJ2-1	TRBV11-2	TRBD2	CASLEGWTSGPSSYNEQFF	TGTGCCAGCCTAGAAGGGTGGACTAGCGGACCCAGCTCCTACAATGAGCAGTTCTTC
NA	TRBJ1-3	TRBV7-2	TRBD1	CASSLLQGAWGNTIYF	TGTGCCAGCAGCTTACTACAGGGGGCTTGGGGAAACACCATATATTTT
many	TRBJ1-2	TRBV28	NA	CASSLFPGWDYGYTF	TGTGCCAGCAGTTTATTCCCGGGATGGGACTATGGCTACACCTTC
NA	TRBJ2-3	TRBV6-2/TRBV6-3	NA	CARHGRLRYDTQYF	TGTGCCAGGCACGGACGCCTTAGGTACGATACGCAGTATTTT
NA	TRBJ2-3	TRBV6-2/TRBV6-3	TRBD2	CASSKTSGRALGTDTQYF	TGTGCCAGCAGCAAGACTAGCGGGAGGGCCCTTGGCACAGATACGCAGTATTTT
NA	TRBJ1-1	TRBV12-3/TRBV12-4	NA	CASASWRNTEAFF	TGTGCCAGCGCATCATGGAGGAACACTGAAGCTTTCTTT
few	TRBJ2-1	TRBV29-1	TRBD2	CSGKLAEGQFGNYNEQFF	TGCAGCGGGAAACTAGCGGAGGGGCAATTTGGAAACTACAATGAGCAGTTCTTC
few	TRBJ2-1	TRBV7-2	TRBD1	CASSLETGGYEQFF	TGTGCCAGCAGCTTAGAGACAGGGGGCTATGAGCAGTTCTTC
few	TRBJ1-2	TRBV12-3/TRBV12-4	NA	CASSLRGRYGYTF	TGTGCCAGCAGTTTAAGGGGGAGGTATGGCTACACCTTC
many	TRBJ2-1	TRBV10-1	TRBD2	CASSHDSSGGAHEQFF	TGCGCCAGCAGCCACGATTCTAGCGGAGGGGCCCATGAGCAGTTCTTC
many	TRBJ2-1	TRBV7-3	NA	CASSLDRSGEQFF	TGTGCCAGCAGCCTAGATCGATCTGGCGAGCAGTTCTTC
NA	TRBJ2-7	TRBV6-1	TRBD1	CASSEQTGGAYEQYF	TGTGCCAGCAGTGAACAAACAGGGGGCGCCTACGAGCAGTACTTC
many	TRBJ2-1	TRBV20-1	NA	CSATTGLSYNEQFF	TGCAGTGCCACTACGGGCCTCTCCTACAATGAGCAGTTCTTC